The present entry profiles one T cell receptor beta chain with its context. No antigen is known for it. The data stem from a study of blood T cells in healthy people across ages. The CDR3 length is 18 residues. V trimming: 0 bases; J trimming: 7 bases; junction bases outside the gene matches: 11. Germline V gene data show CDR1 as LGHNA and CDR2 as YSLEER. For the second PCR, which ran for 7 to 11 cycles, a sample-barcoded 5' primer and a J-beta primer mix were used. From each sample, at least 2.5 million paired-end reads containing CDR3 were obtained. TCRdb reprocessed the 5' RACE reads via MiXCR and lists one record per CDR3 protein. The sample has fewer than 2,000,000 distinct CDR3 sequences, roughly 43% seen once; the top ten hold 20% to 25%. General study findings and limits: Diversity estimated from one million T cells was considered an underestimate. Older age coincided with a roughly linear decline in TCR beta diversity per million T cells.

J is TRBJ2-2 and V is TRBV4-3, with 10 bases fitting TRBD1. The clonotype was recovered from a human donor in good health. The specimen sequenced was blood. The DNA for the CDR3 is TGCGCCAGCAGCCAAGATCATTCGACAGGGGGCGGGGGCGGGGAGCTGTTTTTT. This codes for CASSQDHSTGGGGGELFF.